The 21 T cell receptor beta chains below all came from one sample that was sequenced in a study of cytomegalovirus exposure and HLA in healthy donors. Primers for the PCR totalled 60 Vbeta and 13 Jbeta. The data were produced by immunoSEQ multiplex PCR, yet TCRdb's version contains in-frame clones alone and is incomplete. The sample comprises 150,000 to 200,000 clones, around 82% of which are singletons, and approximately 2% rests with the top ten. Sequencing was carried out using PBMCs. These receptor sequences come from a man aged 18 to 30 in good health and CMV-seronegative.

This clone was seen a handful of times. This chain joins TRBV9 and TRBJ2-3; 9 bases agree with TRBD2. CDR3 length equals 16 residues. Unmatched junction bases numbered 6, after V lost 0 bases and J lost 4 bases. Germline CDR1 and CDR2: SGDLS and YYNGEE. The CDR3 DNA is TGTGCCAGCAGCGTAGGTAATAGCGGGAGTTCAGATACGCAGTATTTT. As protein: CASSVGNSGSSDTQYF.

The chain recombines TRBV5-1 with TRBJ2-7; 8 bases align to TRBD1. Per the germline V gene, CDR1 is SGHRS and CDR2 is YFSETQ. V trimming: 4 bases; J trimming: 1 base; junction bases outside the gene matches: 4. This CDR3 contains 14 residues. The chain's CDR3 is CASSTRQGSYEQYF. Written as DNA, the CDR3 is TGCGCCAGCAGCACCAGACAGGGGTCCTACGAGCAGTACTTC.

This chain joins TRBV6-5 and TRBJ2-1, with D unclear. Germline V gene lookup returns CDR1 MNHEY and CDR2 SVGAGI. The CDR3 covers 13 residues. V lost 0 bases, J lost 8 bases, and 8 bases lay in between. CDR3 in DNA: TGTGCCAGCAGTTACTCCCTCAGGCATGAGCAGTTCTTC. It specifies CASSYSLRHEQFF.

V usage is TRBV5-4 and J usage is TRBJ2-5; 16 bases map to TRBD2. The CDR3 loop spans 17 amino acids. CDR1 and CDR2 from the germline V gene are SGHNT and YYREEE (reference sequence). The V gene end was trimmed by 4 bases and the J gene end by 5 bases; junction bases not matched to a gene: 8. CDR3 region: CASSRGTSGGAGETQYF. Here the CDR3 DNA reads TGTGCCAGCAGCCGGGGGACTAGCGGGGGGGCCGGGGAGACCCAGTACTTC.

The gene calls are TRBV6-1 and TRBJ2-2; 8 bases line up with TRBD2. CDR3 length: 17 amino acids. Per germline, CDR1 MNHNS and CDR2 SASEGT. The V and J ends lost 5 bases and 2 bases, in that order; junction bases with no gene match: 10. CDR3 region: CASSKVLAGFNTGELFF. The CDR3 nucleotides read TGTGCCAGCAGTAAAGTTCTAGCGGGCTTTAACACCGGGGAGCTGTTTTTT.

This chain's CDR3 is CASSLARGTYKGHEKLFF. CDR3 sequence (DNA): TGTGCCAGCAGCTTAGCACGCGGGACTTACAAGGGTCATGAAAAACTGTTTTTT. The chain joins TRBV7-8 to TRBJ1-4; a weak D match, TRBD1 (5 bases). This CDR3 has 18 residues. The germline V gene encodes CDR1 SGHVS and CDR2 FQNEAQ. V gave up 0 bases and J gave up 6 bases, with 20 bases separating them.

In nucleotides, the CDR3 is TGTGCCAGCAGCCCGACTAGCGGAACCTACGAGCAGTACTTC. Protein sequence: CASSPTSGTYEQYF. V and J are TRBV7-3 and TRBJ2-7; 9 nucleotides agree with TRBD2. The V gene end was trimmed by 5 bases and the J gene end by 2 bases; junction bases not matched to a gene: 4. CDR3 length: 14 residues. Per the germline V gene, CDR1 is SGHTA and CDR2 is FQGTGA.

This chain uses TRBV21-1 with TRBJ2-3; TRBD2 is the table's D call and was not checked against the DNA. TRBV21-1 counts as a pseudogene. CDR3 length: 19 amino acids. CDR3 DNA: TGTGCCAGCAGCAAAACCGGGTCCCTGTATGCTTACAGCACAGATACGCAGTATTTT. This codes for CASSKTGSLYAYSTDTQYF.

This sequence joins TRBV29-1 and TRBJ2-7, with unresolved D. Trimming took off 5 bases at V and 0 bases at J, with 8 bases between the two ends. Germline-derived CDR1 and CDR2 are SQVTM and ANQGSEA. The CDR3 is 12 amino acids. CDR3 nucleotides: TGCAGCGTTAGGCAGGACTCCTACGAGCAGTACTTC. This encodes CSVRQDSYEQYF.

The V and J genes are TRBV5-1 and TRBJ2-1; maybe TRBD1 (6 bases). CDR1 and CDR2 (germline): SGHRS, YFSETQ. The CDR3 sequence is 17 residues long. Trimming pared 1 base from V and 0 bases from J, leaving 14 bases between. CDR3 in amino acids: CASSLLQGSISYNEQFF. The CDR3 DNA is TGCGCCAGCAGCTTGCTACAGGGTAGTATCTCCTACAATGAGCAGTTCTTC.

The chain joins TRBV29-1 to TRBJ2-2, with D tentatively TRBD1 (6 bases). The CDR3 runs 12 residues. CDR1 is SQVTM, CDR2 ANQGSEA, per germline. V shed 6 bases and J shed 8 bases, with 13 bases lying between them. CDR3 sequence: CSVGQNVGELFF. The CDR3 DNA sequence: TGCAGCGTAGGACAGAACGTGGGGGAGCTGTTTTTT.

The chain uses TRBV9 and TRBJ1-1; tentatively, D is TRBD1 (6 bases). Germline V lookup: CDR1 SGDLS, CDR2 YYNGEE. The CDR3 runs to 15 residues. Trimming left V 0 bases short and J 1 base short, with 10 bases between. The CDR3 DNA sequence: TGTGCCAGCAGCGTAGAGGGACAACGGAACACTGAAGCTTTCTTT. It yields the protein CASSVEGQRNTEAFF.

In nucleotides, the CDR3 is TGTGCCAGCAGCGTAGCCGCGGGACAGGGGAATGAAAAACTGTTTTTT. It translates to CASSVAAGQGNEKLFF. The chain joins TRBV9 to TRBJ1-4; 10 positions agree with TRBD1. J lost 5 bases, V lost 0 bases, and 4 bases had no gene match. Looked up from germline, CDR1 is SGDLS and CDR2 is YYNGEE. CDR3 length: 16 residues. Supplemented by reference TRBV9 and TRBJ1-4, the full variable domain reads DSGVTQTPKHLITATGQRVTLRCSPRSGDLSVYWYQQSLDQGLQFLIQYYNGEERAKGNILERFSAQQFPDLHSELNLSSLELGDSALYFCASSVAAGQGNEKLFFGSGTQLSVL.

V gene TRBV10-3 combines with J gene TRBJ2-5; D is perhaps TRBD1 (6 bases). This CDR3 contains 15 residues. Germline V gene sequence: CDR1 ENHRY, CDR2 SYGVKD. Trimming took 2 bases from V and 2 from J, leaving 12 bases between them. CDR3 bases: TGTGCCATCAGTGAGCAGACAGGAGCTCAAGAGACCCAGTACTTC. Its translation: CAISEQTGAQETQYF.

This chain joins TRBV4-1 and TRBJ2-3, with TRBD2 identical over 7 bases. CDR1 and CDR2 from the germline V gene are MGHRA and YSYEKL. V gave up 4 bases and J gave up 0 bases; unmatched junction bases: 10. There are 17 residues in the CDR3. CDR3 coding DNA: TGCGCCAGCAGCCCGACTCAAGCGGGGTTTAGCACAGATACGCAGTATTTT. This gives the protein CASSPTQAGFSTDTQYF.

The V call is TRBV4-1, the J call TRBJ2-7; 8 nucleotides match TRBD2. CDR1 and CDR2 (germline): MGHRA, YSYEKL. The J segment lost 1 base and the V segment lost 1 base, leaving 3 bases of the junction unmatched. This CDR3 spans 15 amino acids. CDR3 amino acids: CASSQGGGRSYEQYF. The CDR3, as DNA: TGCGCCAGCAGCCAAGGCGGCGGGAGGTCCTACGAGCAGTACTTC.

Written as DNA, the CDR3 is TGTGCCAGCAGCTACCTCGGGGTAAACACTGAAGCTTTCTTT. Encoded protein: CASSYLGVNTEAFF. The chain links TRBV11-2 to TRBJ1-1; D is unclear. CDR3 length equals 14 residues. V was trimmed by 4 bases and J by 2 bases, leaving 11 bases between them. The germline CDR1 and CDR2 sequences are SGHAT and FQNNGV.

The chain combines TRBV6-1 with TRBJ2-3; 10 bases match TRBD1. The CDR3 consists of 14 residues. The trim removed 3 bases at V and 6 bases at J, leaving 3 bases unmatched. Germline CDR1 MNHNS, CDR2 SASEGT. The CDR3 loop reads CASSEDRGYDTQYF. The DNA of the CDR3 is TGTGCCAGCAGTGAGGACAGGGGGTACGATACGCAGTATTTT.

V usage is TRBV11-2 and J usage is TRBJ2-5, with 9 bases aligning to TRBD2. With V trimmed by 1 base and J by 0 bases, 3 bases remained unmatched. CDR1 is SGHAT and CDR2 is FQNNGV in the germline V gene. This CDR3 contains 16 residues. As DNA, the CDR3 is TGTGCCAGCAGCTTAGGGGCTAGCGGGGACCAAGAGACCCAGTACTTC. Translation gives CASSLGASGDQETQYF.

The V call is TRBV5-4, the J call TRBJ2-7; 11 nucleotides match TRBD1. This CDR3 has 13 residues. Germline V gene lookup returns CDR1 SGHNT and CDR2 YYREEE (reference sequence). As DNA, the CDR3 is TGTGCAGAGGGTGGACAGGGGGCCGGGGAGCAGTACTTC. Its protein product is CAEGGQGAGEQYF. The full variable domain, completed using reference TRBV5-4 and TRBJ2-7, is ETGVTQSPTHLIKTRGQQVTLRCSSQSGHNTVSWYQQALGQGPQFIFQYYREEENGRGNFPPRFSGLQFPNYSSELNVNALELDDSALYLCAEGGQGAGEQYFGPGTRLTVT.

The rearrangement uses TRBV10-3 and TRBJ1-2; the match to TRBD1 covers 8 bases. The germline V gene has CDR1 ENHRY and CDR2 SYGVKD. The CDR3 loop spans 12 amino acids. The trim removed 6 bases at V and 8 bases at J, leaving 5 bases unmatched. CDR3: CAIRLDREGYTF. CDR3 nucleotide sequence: TGTGCCATCAGACTGGACAGGGAAGGCTACACCTTC.